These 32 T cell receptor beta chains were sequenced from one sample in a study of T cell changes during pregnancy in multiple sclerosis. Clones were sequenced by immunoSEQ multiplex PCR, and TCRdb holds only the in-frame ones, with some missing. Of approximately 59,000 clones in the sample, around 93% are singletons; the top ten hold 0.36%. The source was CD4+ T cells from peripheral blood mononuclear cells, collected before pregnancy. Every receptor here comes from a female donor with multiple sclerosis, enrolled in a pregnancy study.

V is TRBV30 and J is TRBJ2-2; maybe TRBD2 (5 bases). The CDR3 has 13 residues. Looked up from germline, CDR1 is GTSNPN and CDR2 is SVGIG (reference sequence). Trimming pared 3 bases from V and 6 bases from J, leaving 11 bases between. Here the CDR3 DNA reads TGTGCCTGGAGCCGGGGTCGTCCCGGGGAGCTGTTTTTT. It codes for CAWSRGRPGELFF. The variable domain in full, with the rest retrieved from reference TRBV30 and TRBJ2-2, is SQTIHQWPATLVQPVGSPLSLECTVEGTSNPNLYWYRQAAGRGLQLLFYSVGIGQISSEVPQNLSASRPQDRQFILSSKKLLLSDSGFYLCAWSRGRPGELFFGEGSRLTVL.

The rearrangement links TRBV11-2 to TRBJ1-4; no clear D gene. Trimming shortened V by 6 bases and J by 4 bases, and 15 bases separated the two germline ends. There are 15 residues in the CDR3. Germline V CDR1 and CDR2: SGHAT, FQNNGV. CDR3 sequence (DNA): TGTGCCAGCAGATCGGGAAAAGATGGTAATGAAAAACTGTTTTTT. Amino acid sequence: CASRSGKDGNEKLFF.

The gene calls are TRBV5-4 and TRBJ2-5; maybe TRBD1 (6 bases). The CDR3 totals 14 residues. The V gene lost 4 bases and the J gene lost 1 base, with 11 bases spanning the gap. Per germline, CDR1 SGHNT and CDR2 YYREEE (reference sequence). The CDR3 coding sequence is TGTGCCAGCAGCGAGAAGACAGGCCAAGAGACCCAGTACTTC. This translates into CASSEKTGQETQYF.

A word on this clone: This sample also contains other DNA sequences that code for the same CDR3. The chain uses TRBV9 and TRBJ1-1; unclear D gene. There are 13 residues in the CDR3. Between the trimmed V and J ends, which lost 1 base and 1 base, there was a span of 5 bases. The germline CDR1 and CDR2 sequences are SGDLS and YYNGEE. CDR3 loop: CASSVTGNTEAFF. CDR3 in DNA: TGTGCCAGCAGCGTAACGGGGAACACTGAAGCTTTCTTT.

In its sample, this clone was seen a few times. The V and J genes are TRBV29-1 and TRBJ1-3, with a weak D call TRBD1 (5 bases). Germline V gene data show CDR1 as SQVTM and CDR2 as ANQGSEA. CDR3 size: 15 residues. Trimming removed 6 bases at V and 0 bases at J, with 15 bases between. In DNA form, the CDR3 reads TGCAGCGTGGGTGCAGGGTCTGGCTCTGGAAACACCATATATTTT. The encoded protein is CSVGAGSGSGNTIYF.

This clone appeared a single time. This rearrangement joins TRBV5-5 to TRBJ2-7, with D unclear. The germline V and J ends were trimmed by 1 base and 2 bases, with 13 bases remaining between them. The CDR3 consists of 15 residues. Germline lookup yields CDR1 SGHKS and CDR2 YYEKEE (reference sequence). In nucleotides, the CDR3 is TGTGCCAGCAGCTTGAATCCACTTACCGCCTACGAGCAGTACTTC. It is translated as CASSLNPLTAYEQYF.

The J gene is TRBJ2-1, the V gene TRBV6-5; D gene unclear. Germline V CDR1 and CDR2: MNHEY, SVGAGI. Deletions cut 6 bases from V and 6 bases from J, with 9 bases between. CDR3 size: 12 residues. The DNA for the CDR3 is TGTGCCAGCAGCCGTGGTAGCAATGAGCAGTTCTTC. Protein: CASSRGSNEQFF.

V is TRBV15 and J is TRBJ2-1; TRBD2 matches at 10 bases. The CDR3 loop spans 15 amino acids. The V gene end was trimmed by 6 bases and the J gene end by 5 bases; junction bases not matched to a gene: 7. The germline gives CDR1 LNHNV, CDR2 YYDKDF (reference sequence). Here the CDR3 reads CATSIGTSVDNEQFF. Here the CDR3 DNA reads TGTGCCACCAGTATAGGGACTAGCGTGGACAATGAGCAGTTCTTC. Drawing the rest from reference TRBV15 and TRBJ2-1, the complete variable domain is DAMVIQNPRYQVTQFGKPVTLSCSQTLNHNVMYWYQQKSSQAPKLLFHYYDKDFNNEADTPDNFQSRRPNTSFCFLDIRSPGLGDTAMYLCATSIGTSVDNEQFFGPGTRLTVL.

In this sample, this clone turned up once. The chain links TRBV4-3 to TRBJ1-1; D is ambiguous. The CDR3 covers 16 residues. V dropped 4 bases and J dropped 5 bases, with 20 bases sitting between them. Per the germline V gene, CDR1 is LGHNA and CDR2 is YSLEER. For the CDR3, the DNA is TGCGCCAGCAGCCTCACACCGGGAGGGTCGGGGACTGAAGCTTTCTTT. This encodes CASSLTPGGSGTEAFF.

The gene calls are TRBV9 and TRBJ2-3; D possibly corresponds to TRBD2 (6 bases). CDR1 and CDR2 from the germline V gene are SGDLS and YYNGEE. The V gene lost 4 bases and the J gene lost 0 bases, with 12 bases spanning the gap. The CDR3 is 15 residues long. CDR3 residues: CASSRDFRSTDTQYF. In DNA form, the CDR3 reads TGTGCCAGCAGCCGGGACTTCCGTAGCACAGATACGCAGTATTTT.

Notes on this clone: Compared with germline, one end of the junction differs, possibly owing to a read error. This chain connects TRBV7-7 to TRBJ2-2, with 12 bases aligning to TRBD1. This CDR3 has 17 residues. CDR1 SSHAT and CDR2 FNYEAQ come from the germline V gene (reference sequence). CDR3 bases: TGTGCTAGCAGCTCCGGGACAGGGGGCTGGGACACCGGGGAGCTGTTTTTT. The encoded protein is CASSSGTGGWDTGELFF.

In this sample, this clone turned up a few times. The chain's CDR3 is CASKEGALDGYTF. The CDR3 DNA sequence: TGTGCCAGCAAGGAGGGGGCGCTGGACGGCTACACCTTC. This chain connects TRBV28 to TRBJ1-2; TRBD1 agrees at 7 bases. The V gene end was trimmed by 7 bases and the J gene end by 8 bases; junction bases not matched to a gene: 10. This CDR3 is 13 amino acids long. Germline loops: CDR1 MDHEN, CDR2 SYDVKM.

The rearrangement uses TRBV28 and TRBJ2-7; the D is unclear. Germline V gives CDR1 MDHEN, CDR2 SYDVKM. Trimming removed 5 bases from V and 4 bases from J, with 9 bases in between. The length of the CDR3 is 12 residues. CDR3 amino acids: CASSPHLYEQYF. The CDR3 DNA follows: TGTGCCAGCAGTCCACATCTTTACGAGCAGTACTTC.

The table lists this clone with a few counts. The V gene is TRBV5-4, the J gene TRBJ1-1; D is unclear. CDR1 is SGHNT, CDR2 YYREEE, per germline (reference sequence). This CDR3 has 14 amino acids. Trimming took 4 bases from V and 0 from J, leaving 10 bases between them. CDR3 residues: CASSPSVMNTEAFF. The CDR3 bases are TGTGCCAGCAGCCCCTCAGTCATGAACACTGAAGCTTTCTTT.

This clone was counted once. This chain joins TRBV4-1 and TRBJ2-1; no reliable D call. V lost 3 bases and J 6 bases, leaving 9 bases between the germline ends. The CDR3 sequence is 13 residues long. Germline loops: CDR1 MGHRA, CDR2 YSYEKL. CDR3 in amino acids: CASSHPDFNEQFF. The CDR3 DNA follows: TGCGCCAGCAGCCATCCCGACTTCAATGAGCAGTTCTTC.

CDR3 DNA sequence: TGTGCCAGCAGCTTTGACAGGGTGTTCTACAATGAGCAGTTCTTC. As protein: CASSFDRVFYNEQFF. The chain has TRBV5-5 and TRBJ2-1; TRBD1 agrees at 7 bases. CDR3 size: 15 residues. The germline V gene has CDR1 SGHKS and CDR2 YYEKEE (reference sequence). V was clipped by 2 bases and J by 3 bases; unmatched bases: 5.

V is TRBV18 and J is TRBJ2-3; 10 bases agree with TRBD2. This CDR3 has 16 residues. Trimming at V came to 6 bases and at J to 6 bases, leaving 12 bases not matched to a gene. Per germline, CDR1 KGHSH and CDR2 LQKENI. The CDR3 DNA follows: TGTGCCAGCTCCCGCCTCTCTAGCGGGAGTTCCGATACGCAGTATTTT. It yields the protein CASSRLSSGSSDTQYF. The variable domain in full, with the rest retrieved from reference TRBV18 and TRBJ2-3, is NAGVMQNPRHLVRRRGQEARLRCSPMKGHSHVYWYRQLPEEGLKFMVYLQKENIIDESGMPKERFSAEFPKEGPSILRIQQVVRGDSAAYFCASSRLSSGSSDTQYFGPGTRLTVL.

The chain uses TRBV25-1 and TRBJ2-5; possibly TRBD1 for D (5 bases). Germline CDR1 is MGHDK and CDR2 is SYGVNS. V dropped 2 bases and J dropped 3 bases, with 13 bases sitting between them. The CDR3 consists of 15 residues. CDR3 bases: TGTGCCAGCAGTGAAGGGCAGGGAATGGAAGAGACCCAGTACTTC. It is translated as CASSEGQGMEETQYF.

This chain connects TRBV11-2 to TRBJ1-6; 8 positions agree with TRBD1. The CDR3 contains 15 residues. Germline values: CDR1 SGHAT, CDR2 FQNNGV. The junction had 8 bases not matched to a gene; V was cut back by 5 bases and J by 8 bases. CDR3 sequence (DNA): TGTGCCAGCAGCGTAATGGGACAGGTCCATTCACCCCTCCACTTT. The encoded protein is CASSVMGQVHSPLHF. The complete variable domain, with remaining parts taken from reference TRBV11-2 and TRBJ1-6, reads EAGVAQSPRYKIIEKRQSVAFWCNPISGHATLYWYQQILGQGPKLLIQFQNNGVVDDSQLPKDRFSAERLKGVDSTLKIQPAKLEDSAVYLCASSVMGQVHSPLHFGNGTRLTVT.

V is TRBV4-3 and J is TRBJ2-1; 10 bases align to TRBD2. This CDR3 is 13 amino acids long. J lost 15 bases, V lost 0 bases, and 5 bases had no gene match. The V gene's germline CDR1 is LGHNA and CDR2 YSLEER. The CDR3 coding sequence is TGCGCCAGCAGCCAAGAAGGTAGCGGGAGGTTGTTCTTC. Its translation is CASSQEGSGRLFF.

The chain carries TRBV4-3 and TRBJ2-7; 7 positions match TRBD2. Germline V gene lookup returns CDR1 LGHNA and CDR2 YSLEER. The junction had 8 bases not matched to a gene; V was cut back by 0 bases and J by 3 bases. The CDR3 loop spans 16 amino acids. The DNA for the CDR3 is TGCGCCAGCAGCCAAGAACTAGCGCTCCCCCTCTACGAGCAGTACTTC. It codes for CASSQELALPLYEQYF.

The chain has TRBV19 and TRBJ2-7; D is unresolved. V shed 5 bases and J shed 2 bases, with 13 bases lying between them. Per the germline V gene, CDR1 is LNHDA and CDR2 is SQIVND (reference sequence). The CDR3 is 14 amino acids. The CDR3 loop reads CASSLSDFAYEQYF. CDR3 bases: TGTGCCAGTAGTCTGTCAGACTTCGCCTACGAGCAGTACTTC.

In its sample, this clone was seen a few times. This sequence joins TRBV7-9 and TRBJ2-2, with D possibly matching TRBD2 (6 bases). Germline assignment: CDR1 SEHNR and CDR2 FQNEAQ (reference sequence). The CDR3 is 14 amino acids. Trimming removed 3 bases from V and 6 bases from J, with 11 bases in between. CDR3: CASSFAGYAGELFF. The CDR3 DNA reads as TGTGCCAGCAGCTTCGCGGGGTATGCCGGGGAGCTGTTTTTT. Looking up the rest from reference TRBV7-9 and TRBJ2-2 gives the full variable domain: DTGVSQNPRHKITKRGQNVTFRCDPISEHNRLYWYRQTLGQGPEFLTYFQNEAQLEKSRLLSDRFSAERPKGSFSTLEIQRTEQGDSAMYLCASSFAGYAGELFFGEGSRLTVL.

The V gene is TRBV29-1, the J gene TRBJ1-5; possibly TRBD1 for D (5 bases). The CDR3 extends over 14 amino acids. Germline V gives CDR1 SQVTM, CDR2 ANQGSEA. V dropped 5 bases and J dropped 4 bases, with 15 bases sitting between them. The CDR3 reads CSVPSYGGNQPQHF. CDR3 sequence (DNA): TGCAGCGTTCCTAGTTATGGGGGGAATCAGCCCCAGCATTTT.

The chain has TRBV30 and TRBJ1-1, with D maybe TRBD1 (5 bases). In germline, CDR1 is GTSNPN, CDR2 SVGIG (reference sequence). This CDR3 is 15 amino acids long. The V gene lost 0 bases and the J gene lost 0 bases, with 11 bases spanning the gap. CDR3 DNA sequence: TGTGCCTGGAGTGTTGCGCGGGGGGTGAACACTGAAGCTTTCTTT. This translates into CAWSVARGVNTEAFF.

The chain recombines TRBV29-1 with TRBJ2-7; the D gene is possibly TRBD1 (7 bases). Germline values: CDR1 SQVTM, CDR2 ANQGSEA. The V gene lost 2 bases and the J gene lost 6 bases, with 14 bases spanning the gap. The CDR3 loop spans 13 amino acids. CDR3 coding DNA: TGCAGCGTTGAATTGCCAGGGGGGAGCGAGCAGTACTTC. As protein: CSVELPGGSEQYF.

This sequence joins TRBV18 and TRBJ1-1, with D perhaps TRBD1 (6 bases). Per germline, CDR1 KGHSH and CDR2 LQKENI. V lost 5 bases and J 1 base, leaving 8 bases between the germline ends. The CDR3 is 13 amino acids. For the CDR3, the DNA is TGTGCCAGCTCAGTGGGACAGAACACTGAAGCTTTCTTT. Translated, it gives CASSVGQNTEAFF.

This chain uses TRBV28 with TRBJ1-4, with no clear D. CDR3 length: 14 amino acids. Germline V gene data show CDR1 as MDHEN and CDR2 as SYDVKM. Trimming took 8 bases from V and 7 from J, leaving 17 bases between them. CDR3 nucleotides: TGTGCCAGCGGATACTACGGGTCTGGTGAAAAACTGTTTTTT. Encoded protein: CASGYYGSGEKLFF.

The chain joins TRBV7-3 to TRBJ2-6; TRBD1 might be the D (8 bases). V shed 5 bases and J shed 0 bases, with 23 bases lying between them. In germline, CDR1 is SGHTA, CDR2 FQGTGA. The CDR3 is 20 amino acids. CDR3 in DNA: TGTGCCAGCAGCCCTAAAGTGGAAACAGGGGGGGTCTCTGGGGCCAACGTCCTGACTTTC. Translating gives CASSPKVETGGVSGANVLTF.

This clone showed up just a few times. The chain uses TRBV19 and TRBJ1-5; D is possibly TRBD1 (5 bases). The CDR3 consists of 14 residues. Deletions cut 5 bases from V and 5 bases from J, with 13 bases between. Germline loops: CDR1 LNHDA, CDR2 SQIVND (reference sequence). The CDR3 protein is CASSFPGGDQPQHF. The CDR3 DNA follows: TGTGCCAGTAGTTTCCCCGGGGGGGATCAGCCCCAGCATTTT.

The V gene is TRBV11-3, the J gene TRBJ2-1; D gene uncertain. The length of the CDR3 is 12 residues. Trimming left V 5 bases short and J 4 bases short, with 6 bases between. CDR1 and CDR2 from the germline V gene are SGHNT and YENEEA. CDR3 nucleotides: TGTGCCAGCAGCAAAGCTTACAATGAGCAGTTCTTC. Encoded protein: CASSKAYNEQFF.

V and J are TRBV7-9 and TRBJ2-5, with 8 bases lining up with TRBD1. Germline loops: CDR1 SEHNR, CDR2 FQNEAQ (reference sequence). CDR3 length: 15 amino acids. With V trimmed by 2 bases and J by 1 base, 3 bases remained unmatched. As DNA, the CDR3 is TGTGCCAGCAGCTTACGGGGACAGGCCCAAGAGACCCAGTACTTC. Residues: CASSLRGQAQETQYF.